This entry lists 32 T cell receptor beta chains sequenced from one sample in a study of blood T cell repertoires in COVID-19. The method was immunoSEQ multiplex PCR; TCRdb's version includes in-frame clones alone and lacks a portion of them. The sample lists about 190,000 clones, 75% to 80% occurring once. Sequenced: peripheral blood. These receptors were collected from a woman aged 70 to 79 with acute or convalescent COVID-19.

CDR3 coding DNA: TGTGCCAGCGGGACAGGGGGGGAGACCCAGTACTTC. It is translated as CASGTGGETQYF. This chain uses TRBV3-1 (or the pseudogene TRBV3-2) with TRBJ2-5; 11 positions agree with TRBD1. The trim removed 8 bases at V and 5 bases at J, leaving 1 base unmatched. Germline values: CDR1 LGHDT, CDR2 YNNKEL (reference sequence). CDR3 length equals 12 residues.

This chain connects TRBV27 to TRBJ2-1, with 13 bases that match TRBD2. The junction had 4 bases not matched to a gene; V was cut back by 4 bases and J by 7 bases. The CDR3 is 15 residues long. The germline CDR1 and CDR2 sequences are MNHEY and SMNVEV (reference sequence). CDR3 nucleotide sequence: TGTGCCAGCAGTTCGCGACTAGCGGGAGGTAATGAGCAGTTCTTC. Its protein product is CASSSRLAGGNEQFF.

This clone showed up just a few times. J is TRBJ1-1 and V is TRBV19; the match to TRBD1 covers 8 bases. Unmatched junction bases numbered 13, after V lost 5 bases and J lost 11 bases. From germline, CDR1 is LNHDA and CDR2 SQIVND (reference sequence). CDR3 size: 14 residues. Here the CDR3 DNA reads TGTGCCAGTAGTTTTCAAAGGGACAGGTTCCACGCTTTCTTT. Amino acids: CASSFQRDRFHAFF.

The rearrangement uses TRBV2 and TRBJ1-2; D unclear. The CDR3 has 14 amino acids. Trimming pared 2 bases from V and 8 bases from J, leaving 15 bases between. Germline V gene sequence: CDR1 SNHLY, CDR2 FYNNEI. This CDR3 is CASSERVGDPGYTF. The CDR3 coding sequence is TGTGCCAGCAGTGAACGGGTCGGTGATCCGGGCTACACCTTC. Complete variable domain (other parts from reference TRBV2 and TRBJ1-2): EPEVTQTPSHQVTQMGQEVILRCVPISNHLYFYWYRQILGQKVEFLVSFYNNEISEKSEIFDDQFSVERPDGSNFTLKIRSTKLEDSAMYFCASSERVGDPGYTFGSGTRLTVV.

This clone was observed once. The rearrangement joins TRBV6-5 to TRBJ1-5, with 8 bases identical to TRBD1. J gave up 3 bases and V 0 bases, and 1 base lay outside the gene matches. The CDR3 has 15 residues. The germline V gene has CDR1 MNHEY and CDR2 SVGAGI. CDR3 in amino acids: CASSYSDRDNQPQHF. The CDR3 DNA is TGTGCCAGCAGTTACTCGGACAGGGACAATCAGCCCCAGCATTTT.

This chain joins TRBV6-5 and TRBJ1-5, with D possibly TRBD1 on 5 matching bases. Looked up from germline, CDR1 is MNHEY and CDR2 is SVGAGI. This CDR3 has 14 residues. V was clipped by 6 bases and J by 0 bases, with 9 bases between them. CDR3 amino acids: CASSRGDSNQPQHF. DNA of the CDR3: TGTGCCAGCAGCCGGGGGGATAGCAATCAGCCCCAGCATTTT.

This clone appeared a single time. This sequence joins TRBV20-1 and TRBJ1-4; D call uncertain. This CDR3 contains 11 residues. The V end was cut by 3 bases, the J end by 8 bases, with 7 bases between. Germline-derived CDR1 and CDR2 are DFQATT and SNEGSKA (reference sequence). The CDR3 DNA is TGCAGTGCTAGTTCTGGCGAAAAACTGTTTTTT. Amino acids: CSASSGEKLFF.

The chain combines TRBV14 with TRBJ1-2, with D unclear. Germline V lookup: CDR1 SGHDN, CDR2 FVKESK. The CDR3 is 13 residues long. Trimming left V 4 bases short and J 4 bases short, with 10 bases between. The CDR3 bases are TGTGCCAGCAGCCTCTCACAGAGCTATGGCTACACCTTC. Amino acid sequence: CASSLSQSYGYTF.

This chain joins TRBV7-2 and TRBJ2-3; D possibly corresponds to TRBD1 (6 bases). This CDR3 has 15 amino acids. Germline V gene data show CDR1 as SGHTA and CDR2 as FQGNSA. V shed 5 bases and J shed 4 bases, with 16 bases lying between them. Written as DNA, the CDR3 is TGTGCCAGCAGCCAAAATAAACAGGGATCAGATACGCAGTATTTT. Its translation: CASSQNKQGSDTQYF.

This CDR3 reads CASSFRDSGANVLTF. The CDR3 DNA is TGTGCCAGCAGTTTCCGGGACTCTGGGGCCAACGTCCTGACTTTC. The chain couples TRBV27 to TRBJ2-6; perhaps TRBD2 as D (5 bases). CDR1 and CDR2 from the germline V gene are MNHEY and SMNVEV (reference sequence). With 3 bases removed from V and 0 bases from J, the gap between germline ends came to 6 bases. This CDR3 has 15 residues.

This clone appeared a few times. V gene TRBV19 combines with J gene TRBJ2-5; TRBD2 aligns across 9 bases. Germline lookup yields CDR1 LNHDA and CDR2 SQIVND (reference sequence). Germline trimming cut 5 bases from V and 4 bases from J; bases unmatched to any gene: 8. The CDR3 is 15 residues long. The CDR3 DNA reads as TGTGCCAGTAGTCCCCGGATAGCGGGAGTAGAGACCCAGTACTTC. This gives the protein CASSPRIAGVETQYF.

The chain links TRBV5-4 to TRBJ1-1; no clear D gene. Germline CDR1 and CDR2: SGHNT and YYREEE (reference sequence). Trimming left V 2 bases short and J 1 base short, with 9 bases between. The CDR3 extends over 14 amino acids. The CDR3 protein is CASSFVASNTEAFF. CDR3 sequence (DNA): TGTGCCAGCAGCTTTGTGGCCTCGAACACTGAAGCTTTCTTT.

V gene TRBV9 combines with J gene TRBJ2-3, with TRBD2 matching over 7 bases. Trimming removed 2 bases from V and 0 bases from J; junction bases left unmatched: 6. CDR1 is SGDLS and CDR2 is YYNGEE in the germline V gene. The CDR3 is 16 residues long. CDR3 DNA sequence: TGTGCCAGCAGCGTCGGGGCTAGCGGCAGCACAGATACGCAGTATTTT. This encodes CASSVGASGSTDTQYF. Using reference TRBV9 and TRBJ2-3 for the parts outside the CDR3, the full variable domain is DSGVTQTPKHLITATGQRVTLRCSPRSGDLSVYWYQQSLDQGLQFLIQYYNGEERAKGNILERFSAQQFPDLHSELNLSSLELGDSALYFCASSVGASGSTDTQYFGPGTRLTVL.

The chain uses TRBV7-3 and TRBJ2-1, with 14 bases fitting TRBD2. J was trimmed by 4 bases and V by 2 bases; bases with no gene match: 10. Germline V gives CDR1 SGHTA, CDR2 FQGTGA. The CDR3 covers 19 residues. The CDR3 DNA reads TGTGCCAGCAGCTTATCCAGGGGACTAGCGGGAGCCCAATACAATGAGCAGTTCTTC. Its translation is CASSLSRGLAGAQYNEQFF.

This clone was seen a few times. The V and J genes are TRBV4-2 and TRBJ2-7; 7 bases map to TRBD2. In germline, CDR1 is LGHNA, CDR2 YNFKEQ. Losses at the gene ends were 1 base for V and 6 bases for J; bases not matched to a gene: 9. The CDR3 is made up of 15 amino acids. CDR3 sequence (DNA): TGTGCCAGCAGCCAAGTACAGCGGGATGACGGCGAGCAGTACTTC. Amino acids: CASSQVQRDDGEQYF.

For this clone: Other DNA sequences of this sample code for an identical CDR3. The V and J genes are TRBV27 and TRBJ2-5; the D gene is possibly TRBD1 (8 bases). CDR1 and CDR2 from the germline V gene are MNHEY and SMNVEV (reference sequence). This CDR3 comprises 14 residues. Trimming removed 2 bases from V and 5 bases from J, with 12 bases in between. CDR3 residues: CASSLTGGAETQYF. CDR3 sequence (DNA): TGTGCCAGCAGTTTAACAGGGGGGGCGGAGACCCAGTACTTC.

The chain joins TRBV29-1 to TRBJ2-1; D gene uncertain. CDR3 length equals 15 residues. V gave up 1 base and J gave up 3 bases, with 13 bases separating them. In germline, CDR1 is SQVTM, CDR2 ANQGSEA. Here the CDR3 reads CSVEGWKTNYNEQFF. DNA of the CDR3: TGCAGCGTTGAAGGTTGGAAGACAAACTACAATGAGCAGTTCTTC.

This chain connects TRBV7-2 to TRBJ2-5; 7 bases map to TRBD2. The V gene's germline CDR1 is SGHTA and CDR2 FQGNSA. The CDR3 consists of 15 residues. V dropped 3 bases and J dropped 4; count of bases not matched to a gene: 8. The CDR3 sequence: CASSFPAGSGETQYF. The CDR3 bases are TGTGCCAGCAGCTTCCCAGCGGGAAGCGGAGAGACCCAGTACTTC.

The chain recombines TRBV12-2 with TRBJ2-1; the table assigns TRBD1, which was not confirmed against the DNA. TRBV12-2 is designated a pseudogene. This CDR3 has 14 amino acids. CDR3 nucleotides: TGTGCAAGTCGCTCGATAGGGGCTTACAATGAGCAGTTCTTC. Amino acid sequence: CASRSIGAYNEQFF.

This chain uses TRBV5-1 with TRBJ2-3, with D maybe TRBD2 (5 bases). In germline, CDR1 is SGHRS, CDR2 YFSETQ. Trimming took off 5 bases at V and 5 bases at J, with 12 bases between the two ends. The CDR3 consists of 13 residues. The CDR3 nucleotides are TGCGCCAGCAGTCGGGAATGGATAGATACGCAGTATTTT. The encoded protein is CASSREWIDTQYF.

This chain joins TRBV19 and TRBJ2-2, with D tentatively TRBD2 (5 bases). With 6 bases removed from V and 6 bases from J, the gap between germline ends came to 8 bases. Germline lookup yields CDR1 LNHDA and CDR2 SQIVND (reference sequence). The CDR3 runs 12 residues. The CDR3 nucleotides are TGTGCCAGTAGATCAGCGGCCGGGGAGCTGTTTTTT. Protein sequence: CASRSAAGELFF.

Only a few counts were recorded for this clone. The chain couples TRBV29-1 to TRBJ2-2, with 7 bases lining up with TRBD1. The ends lost 5 bases at V and 4 bases at J; junction bases unmatched: 7. CDR1 SQVTM and CDR2 ANQGSEA come from the germline V gene. CDR3 size: 14 residues. CDR3 nucleotides: TGCAGCGTTCAACAGGGGTTGCGCACCGGGGAGCTGTTTTTT. Translating gives CSVQQGLRTGELFF.

The V call is TRBV14, the J call TRBJ1-2, with D perhaps TRBD1 (5 bases). Germline V gene lookup returns CDR1 SGHDN and CDR2 FVKESK. This CDR3 comprises 15 residues. Trimming left V 1 base short and J 3 bases short, with 12 bases between. CDR3 sequence (DNA): TGTGCCAGCAGCCAAGCAGTGGGGCAGTACTATGGCTACACCTTC. Its translation is CASSQAVGQYYGYTF.

The chain joins TRBV29-1 to TRBJ1-1, with D perhaps matching TRBD1 (6 bases). Germline V gene data show CDR1 as SQVTM and CDR2 as ANQGSEA. Trimming left V 4 bases short and J 1 base short, with 10 bases between. The CDR3 is made up of 13 amino acids. The CDR3 bases are TGCAGCGTTGTACAGGGAAGGAACACTGAAGCTTTCTTT. Translating it yields CSVVQGRNTEAFF.

The chain links TRBV6-5 to TRBJ1-1, with 10 bases aligning to TRBD1. The CDR3 has 14 amino acids. Losses at the gene ends were 6 bases for V and 8 bases for J; bases not matched to a gene: 9. Germline values: CDR1 MNHEY, CDR2 SVGAGI. CDR3 loop: CASSRDRGLSEAFF. The CDR3 region has the DNA TGTGCCAGCAGCCGGGACAGGGGACTGTCCGAAGCTTTCTTT.

The CDR3 DNA is TGCGCCAGCAGTACCGGGACTAGCGGGAGGCGGCGAGAGACCCAGTACTTC. This encodes CASSTGTSGRRRETQYF. This chain connects TRBV10-1 to TRBJ2-5; TRBD2 matches at 15 bases. The germline gives CDR1 WNHNN, CDR2 SYGVQD (reference sequence). The CDR3 runs to 17 residues. The V segment lost 5 bases and the J segment 4 bases; nucleotides outside the gene matches: 8.

The V call is TRBV27, the J call TRBJ1-6, with D possibly matching TRBD1 (5 bases). The CDR3 loop spans 17 amino acids. V lost 1 base to trimming and J lost 0 bases, with 10 bases between them. CDR1 MNHEY and CDR2 SMNVEV come from the germline V gene (reference sequence). In DNA, the CDR3 is TGTGCCAGCAGTTTATTAGGGGCCAGCTCCTATAATTCACCCCTCCACTTT. It codes for CASSLLGASSYNSPLHF.

The V gene is TRBV7-9, the J gene TRBJ1-3, with TRBD1 as a possible D gene (5 bases). The CDR3 consists of 17 residues. The V end lost 3 bases, the J end lost 0 bases, and 15 bases lay between the germline ends. The germline gives CDR1 SEHNR, CDR2 FQNEAQ (reference sequence). This CDR3 reads CASSFLSGRASGNTIYF. The CDR3 DNA is TGTGCCAGCAGCTTCTTATCAGGGAGGGCCTCTGGAAACACCATATATTTT.

The chain employs TRBV18 and TRBJ2-2; 7 bases align to TRBD1. Trimming took 5 bases from V and 6 from J; bases not matched to a gene: 6. The CDR3 covers 14 residues. The V gene's germline CDR1 is KGHSH and CDR2 LQKENI. CDR3 DNA sequence: TGTGCCAGCTCAGCCGACAGGGACGCCGGGGAGCTGTTTTTT. Residues: CASSADRDAGELFF.

The chain uses TRBV14 and TRBJ2-5; the match to TRBD2 covers 11 bases. Trimming removed 7 bases from V and 2 bases from J; junction bases left unmatched: 9. Germline assignment: CDR1 SGHDN and CDR2 FVKESK. This CDR3 is 16 amino acids long. CDR3 amino acids: CASNSGRARKQETQYF. The CDR3 DNA reads as TGTGCCAGCAATAGCGGGAGGGCCCGGAAGCAAGAGACCCAGTACTTC.

The chain links TRBV13 to TRBJ1-1; 9 positions agree with TRBD1. Trimming cost V 5 bases and J 5 bases; bases outside gene matches: 15. Germline CDR1 is PRHDT and CDR2 is FYEKMQ (reference sequence). The CDR3 length is 17 residues. The CDR3 DNA follows: TGTGCCAGCAGCGCGAGGGACAGGGCGGGTGGGAAGACTGAAGCTTTCTTT. Translated: CASSARDRAGGKTEAFF.

This chain uses TRBV12-5 with TRBJ1-3; TRBD1 matches 8 bases. V gave up 8 bases and J gave up 2 bases; unmatched junction bases: 2. CDR1 is LGHNT and CDR2 is FRNRAP in the germline V gene. The CDR3 is 13 residues long. Written as DNA, the CDR3 is TGTGCTAGTTCGGGACAGGCTGGAAACACCATATATTTT. Residues: CASSGQAGNTIYF.